In this sample, the clone carrying this T cell receptor beta chain turned up many times. What it binds is unknown. Amplified TCR beta CDR3 regions came from RNA transcripts. Using the HTBI primer set, a first-round RT-PCR was run on the TCR CDR3. TCRdb re-analysed the multiplex PCR reads in MiXCR, keeping a single row per CDR3 protein. The sample includes 480,000 or so distinct CDR3 sequences, around 50% seen only once; the top ten take about 45%. The data are from a study of T cells in Graves' hyperthyroidism and ophthalmopathy. Germline CDR1 is MNHEY and CDR2 is SVGAGI. V was cut by 0 bases and J by 6 bases, with 14 bases left in between. The CDR3 sequence is 16 residues long. Exclusion followed for patients with uncontrolled infection, other autoimmune disease, pregnancy or lactation. On the basis of clinical symptoms, serum thyroxine and TRAb, thyroid ultrasound and orbital computed tomography, diagnoses were made.

Study outcomes and limitations: For ophthalmopathy, model prediction preceded onset by a median 6.5 months. Most clonotypes expanded in thyroid above 0.001 were likewise present in blood.

Input material: peripheral blood or thyroid tissue (not recorded which). V gene TRBV6-5 combines with J gene TRBJ2-2, with a weak D call TRBD1 (7 bases). This sequence was found in an adult woman with Graves' disease, either hyperthyroidism or ophthalmopathy (not recorded which). This CDR3 reads CASSYSHTGDSGELFF. As DNA, the CDR3 is TGTGCCAGCAGTTACTCGCACACAGGGGACTCCGGGGAGCTGTTTTTT.